This TCR beta chain was documented in a study of T cell responses to AZD1222 COVID-19 vaccine. Clones were sequenced by immunoSEQ multiplex PCR, and TCRdb holds only the in-frame ones, with some missing. The sample holds 140,000 to 150,000 clones, approximately 92% seen once. Germline lookup yields CDR1 SGHRS and CDR2 YFSETQ. This CDR3 is built from 15 residues. V lost 3 bases and J lost 3, with 16 bases in between. Comments on this clone: Its antigen remains unidentified.

The study's findings and limits: Spike-specific TCR breadth rose after two AZD1222 doses, and depth rose as well. Spike-wide coverage was observed for vaccine-associated CD4 TCRs, with dominant responses at 160-218 and 743-854. Females made up more of the donors, who were largely white British, and clonal diversity may have come out too low. Close to half of all spike-specific TCRs reportedly target regions of the variants that are unmutated.

Here the sequenced sample was peripheral blood, taken 28 days after the second AZD1222 dose. The sequence came from an adult who received the AZD1222 COVID-19 vaccine. This chain uses TRBV5-1 with TRBJ2-7; D might be TRBD1 (6 bases). CDR3 amino acids: CASSWADRPHYEQYF. Here the CDR3 DNA reads TGCGCCAGCAGCTGGGCGGACAGACCACACTACGAGCAGTACTTC.